Following are 32 T cell receptor beta chains from one sample sequenced in a study of shared clonotypes between healthy human individuals. Data came from immunoSEQ multiplex PCR; TCRdb stores just in-frame clones and leaves some out. The repertoire holds some 900,000 clones, with over 75% as singletons. Sequenced: memory CD4+ T cells sorted from blood. Subset reported: CD45RA-negative fraction. The source is a man between 18 and 35 years old in good health.

The chain carries TRBV2 and TRBJ2-7; D possibly corresponds to TRBD1 (6 bases). The germline CDR1 and CDR2 sequences are SNHLY and FYNNEI. This CDR3 spans 12 amino acids. With 6 bases removed from V and 9 bases from J, the gap between germline ends came to 15 bases. In nucleotides, the CDR3 is TGTGCCAGCAGGTCGGTGGGGGCGAGGCAGTACTTC. Its translation is CASRSVGARQYF.

This clone was counted once. The rearrangement links TRBV5-4 to TRBJ2-7, with D tentatively TRBD1 (6 bases). CDR3 length equals 14 residues. Trimming shortened V by 0 bases and J by 5 bases, and 12 bases separated the two germline ends. CDR1 and CDR2 from the germline V gene are SGHNT and YYREEE (reference sequence). The CDR3 sequence: CASSLGASGDEQYF. CDR3 bases: TGTGCCAGCAGCTTGGGGGCGTCAGGGGACGAGCAGTACTTC.

The chain recombines TRBV19 with TRBJ2-7; D possibly matches TRBD1 or TRBD2 (5 bases each). This CDR3 spans 15 amino acids. V lost 2 bases and J 7 bases, leaving 18 bases between the germline ends. In germline, CDR1 is LNHDA, CDR2 SQIVND (reference sequence). This CDR3 reads CASSIRGLSRDEQYF. The DNA for the CDR3 is TGTGCCAGTAGTATAAGAGGGCTATCCAGGGATGAGCAGTACTTC.

This clone has a handful of counts. This same CDR3 is encoded by further DNA sequences in the sample. This chain connects TRBV6-1 to TRBJ1-2; D gene unclear. The V gene's germline CDR1 is MNHNS and CDR2 SASEGT. The CDR3 runs to 12 residues. V was pared by 2 bases and J by 4 bases, with 5 bases between. DNA of the CDR3: TGTGCCAGCAGTGAACCAGGCTATGGCTACACCTTC. This sequence encodes CASSEPGYGYTF.

The chain uses TRBV2 and TRBJ1-2; D is undetermined. V shed 4 bases and J shed 2 bases, with 8 bases lying between them. The length of the CDR3 is 13 residues. Germline CDR1 is SNHLY and CDR2 is FYNNEI. The CDR3: CASSVQQNYGYTF. CDR3 coding DNA: TGTGCCAGCAGTGTCCAACAGAACTATGGCTACACCTTC.

This clone was seen once. This chain uses TRBV27 with TRBJ1-2, with 9 positions matching TRBD1. Trimming took 6 bases from V and 4 from J; bases not matched to a gene: 12. From germline, CDR1 is MNHEY and CDR2 SMNVEV (reference sequence). The CDR3 runs 16 residues. The CDR3 nucleotides are TGTGCCAGCAGCCCCAGACAGGGGGTGGGTGGCTATGGCTACACCTTC. It yields the protein CASSPRQGVGGYGYTF.

This clone was counted once. The J gene is TRBJ2-7, the V gene TRBV2, with D hard to call. The germline V gene has CDR1 SNHLY and CDR2 FYNNEI. V lost 2 bases, J lost 5 bases, and 16 bases lay in between. The CDR3 length is 15 residues. The CDR3 region is CASSELLLGMNEQYF. The CDR3 DNA follows: TGTGCCAGCAGTGAACTCCTCCTCGGTATGAACGAGCAGTACTTC.

The CDR3 region is CATSRDSSYEQYF. DNA of the CDR3: TGTGCCACCTCCCGAGACAGCTCCTACGAGCAGTACTTC. The genes are TRBV28 and TRBJ2-7, with a weak D call TRBD1 (5 bases). The germline gives CDR1 MDHEN, CDR2 SYDVKM. With 10 bases removed from V and 0 bases from J, the gap between germline ends came to 13 bases. The CDR3 spans 13 residues. The full variable domain, rest sourced from reference TRBV28 and TRBJ2-7, is DVKVTQSSRYLVKRTGEKVFLECVQDMDHENMFWYRQDPGLGLRLIYFSYDVKMKEKGDIPEGYSVSREKKERFSLILESASTNQTSMYLCATSRDSSYEQYFGPGTRLTVT.

The V gene is TRBV2, the J gene TRBJ1-2; 10 bases are a match to TRBD1. There are 14 residues in the CDR3. Trimming removed 6 bases from V and 5 bases from J; junction bases left unmatched: 6. Looked up from germline, CDR1 is SNHLY and CDR2 is FYNNEI. This chain's CDR3 is CASSETGGGYGYTF. CDR3 nucleotides: TGTGCCAGCAGCGAGACAGGGGGCGGATATGGCTACACCTTC.

This chain joins TRBV7-9 and TRBJ1-6; 8 bases align to TRBD1. V lost 5 bases, J lost 10 bases, and 7 bases stayed unmatched. The CDR3 is 14 residues long. Germline V gives CDR1 SEHNR, CDR2 FQNEAQ (reference sequence). CDR3 amino acids: CASSLTGGRSPLHF. The CDR3 DNA follows: TGTGCCAGCAGCCTAACAGGGGGGAGGTCACCCCTCCACTTT.

The chain uses TRBV11-3 and TRBJ2-7; TRBD1 agrees at 9 bases. The CDR3 sequence is 15 residues long. Germline V gives CDR1 SGHNT, CDR2 YENEEA. Trimming at V came to 3 bases and at J to 5 bases, leaving 8 bases not matched to a gene. The CDR3 region has the DNA TGTGCCAGCAGCTTTGGGACAGGGAGTTCCAACGAGCAGTACTTC. It is translated as CASSFGTGSSNEQYF.

This chain connects TRBV18 to TRBJ2-5; 7 positions match TRBD1. CDR3 length: 14 amino acids. V trimming: 3 bases; J trimming: 7 bases; junction bases outside the gene matches: 8. Germline V gene sequence: CDR1 KGHSH, CDR2 LQKENI. The DNA of the CDR3 is TGTGCCAGCTCACCTCCTGACAGGGCGTTGACCCAGTACTTC. Protein product: CASSPPDRALTQYF.

The chain is built from TRBV4-1 and TRBJ2-6; the D is unclear. This CDR3 region has 16 residues. V lost 0 bases to trimming and J lost 2 bases, with 8 bases between them. Germline CDR1 and CDR2: MGHRA and YSYEKL. CDR3 amino acids: CASSQETLTGANVLTF. CDR3 nucleotide sequence: TGCGCCAGCAGCCAAGAAACCCTCACTGGGGCCAACGTCCTGACTTTC.

As to this clone: The sample carries other DNA sequences with the same CDR3. This chain joins TRBV5-1 and TRBJ1-5; unclear D gene. The V end lost 0 bases, the J end lost 4 bases, and 5 bases lay between the germline ends. CDR1 is SGHRS and CDR2 is YFSETQ in the germline V gene. The length of the CDR3 is 13 residues. The CDR3 coding sequence is TGCGCCAGCAGCTTGGACATTAATCAGCCCCAGCATTTT. Its translation is CASSLDINQPQHF.

V is TRBV11-2 and J is TRBJ1-1, with D tentatively TRBD1 (5 bases). The CDR3 spans 12 residues. Per germline, CDR1 SGHAT and CDR2 FQNNGV. V lost 1 base to trimming and J lost 8 bases, with 8 bases between them. DNA of the CDR3: TGTGCCAGCAGCTTAGCGGGGGGAGAAGCTTTCTTT. Its protein product is CASSLAGGEAFF.

V usage is TRBV7-2 and J usage is TRBJ2-1, with no clear D. V gave up 4 bases and J gave up 4 bases, with 5 bases separating them. Germline V gene lookup returns CDR1 SGHTA and CDR2 FQGNSA. This CDR3 has 12 residues. The CDR3 sequence: CASSYDYNEQFF. The CDR3 nucleotides are TGTGCCAGCAGCTACGATTACAATGAGCAGTTCTTC.

V usage is TRBV30 and J usage is TRBJ1-5, with 9 bases aligning to TRBD1. The germline V gene encodes CDR1 GTSNPN and CDR2 SVGIG (reference sequence). After removal of 5 bases from V and 6 bases from J, the junction contained 5 bases not matched to a gene. This CDR3 has 13 residues. DNA for the CDR3: TGTGCCTGGCGACAGGGGGAAGGTCAGCCCCAGCATTTT. Its protein is CAWRQGEGQPQHF.

This clone occurred a few times. The chain links TRBV27 to TRBJ1-5, with unresolved D. The V end lost 4 bases, the J end lost 6 bases, and 7 bases lay between the germline ends. This CDR3 spans 12 amino acids. The germline V gene encodes CDR1 MNHEY and CDR2 SMNVEV (reference sequence). CDR3 coding DNA: TGTGCCAGCAGTTACATCCGTCAGCCCCAGCATTTT. Translation gives CASSYIRQPQHF.

The chain combines TRBV4-3 with TRBJ2-1; either TRBD1 or TRBD2 may fit D (5 bases each). The CDR3 runs 13 residues. The germline gives CDR1 LGHNA, CDR2 YSLEER. Trimming took off 6 bases at V and 6 bases at J, with 12 bases between the two ends. This CDR3 reads CASSQGVLNEQFF. The DNA of the CDR3 is TGCGCCAGCAGTCAGGGAGTGCTCAATGAGCAGTTCTTC.

The chain links TRBV5-4 to TRBJ2-5; TRBD2 is a possible D gene (5 bases). Germline V lookup: CDR1 SGHNT, CDR2 YYREEE (reference sequence). The CDR3 runs 14 residues. V lost 4 bases to trimming and J lost 6 bases, with 16 bases between them. Written as DNA, the CDR3 is TGTGCCAGCAGCCAAGCCGCCGAGGGAAAGACCCAGTACTTC. As protein: CASSQAAEGKTQYF.

This clone was recorded only once. The rearrangement uses TRBV5-1 and TRBJ2-7; perhaps D is TRBD1 or TRBD2 (5 bases each). The germline V gene has CDR1 SGHRS and CDR2 YFSETQ. The CDR3 has 14 amino acids. Trimming cost V 4 bases and J 3 bases, with 14 bases left between them. The CDR3 nucleotides are TGCGCCAGCAGCCCTTCTGGGGACCTCTACGAGCAGTACTTC. Its protein is CASSPSGDLYEQYF.

The CDR3 reads CASSVMTGTTGELFF. The CDR3 DNA is TGTGCCAGCAGTGTCATGACAGGGACCACCGGGGAGCTGTTTTTT. This chain links TRBV2 with TRBJ2-2, with TRBD1 identical over 7 bases. The CDR3 spans 15 residues. CDR1 is SNHLY, CDR2 FYNNEI, per germline. The junction had 6 bases not matched to a gene; V was cut back by 4 bases and J by 4 bases.

This clone was seen a handful of times. The genes are TRBV29-1 and TRBJ2-7, with D possibly being TRBD1 (5 bases). Trimming removed 5 bases from V and 5 bases from J, with 13 bases in between. Looked up from germline, CDR1 is SQVTM and CDR2 is ANQGSEA. The CDR3 is 12 residues long. The CDR3 DNA reads TGCAGCGTTTGTCTCAGCAGGGACGAGCAGTACTTC. Amino acids: CSVCLSRDEQYF.

The V call is TRBV6-1, the J call TRBJ1-4; D call uncertain. The CDR3 spans 12 residues. Trimming pared 1 base from V and 15 bases from J, leaving 12 bases between. Germline V gives CDR1 MNHNS, CDR2 SASEGT. In DNA, the CDR3 is TGTGCCAGCAGTGAAGAGGAGTTAAGATTGTTTTTT. Translation: CASSEEELRLFF.

The V call is TRBV10-1, the J call TRBJ1-3, with D unclear. The germline V and J ends were trimmed by 7 bases and 6 bases, with 13 bases remaining between them. The CDR3 loop spans 13 amino acids. Germline loops: CDR1 WNHNN, CDR2 SYGVQD (reference sequence). In nucleotides, the CDR3 is TGCGCCAGCAAGGGAAGTACGGAAAACACCATATATTTT. As protein: CASKGSTENTIYF.

The table lists this clone with a count of one. A much more abundant neighbour one base away suggests this may be a read error. Different DNA sequences within this sample yield the same CDR3. The chain joins TRBV5-4 to TRBJ2-3, with D perhaps TRBD1 (5 bases). V was cut by 0 bases and J by 7 bases, with 6 bases left in between. The germline V gene encodes CDR1 SGHNT and CDR2 YYREEE (reference sequence). The CDR3 runs to 12 residues. CDR3 sequence reads: CASSLDRNTQYF. DNA of the CDR3: TGTGCCAGCAGCTTGGACAGGAATACGCAGTATTTT.

This clone was found once. The V and J genes are TRBV19 and TRBJ2-1; 10 bases line up with TRBD2. Germline V lookup: CDR1 LNHDA, CDR2 SQIVND (reference sequence). V shed 9 bases, J shed 13 bases, and the junction held 18 bases outside the gene matches. This CDR3 is built from 15 residues. The CDR3 sequence: CASHFTRTSGAAQFF. For the CDR3, the DNA is TGTGCCAGCCACTTTACCAGGACTAGCGGAGCAGCCCAGTTCTTC. The complete variable domain, with remaining parts taken from reference TRBV19 and TRBJ2-1, reads DGGITQSPKYLFRKEGQNVTLSCEQNLNHDAMYWYRQDPGQGLRLIYYSQIVNDFQKGDIAEGYSVSREKKESFPLTVTSAQKNPTAFYLCASHFTRTSGAAQFFGPGTRLTVL.

The chain recombines TRBV27 with TRBJ2-7, with 9 bases lining up with TRBD1. Per the germline V gene, CDR1 is MNHEY and CDR2 is SMNVEV (reference sequence). V dropped 6 bases and J dropped 1; count of bases not matched to a gene: 7. The CDR3 has 15 residues. CDR3 nucleotide sequence: TGTGCCAGCAGGGGCACCGGGACAGGGTCCTACGAGCAGTACTTC. Amino acid sequence: CASRGTGTGSYEQYF.

The chain couples TRBV9 to TRBJ1-4; D is possibly TRBD1 (5 bases). This CDR3 contains 15 residues. CDR1 SGDLS and CDR2 YYNGEE come from the germline V gene. Deletions cut 4 bases from V and 4 bases from J, with 14 bases between. The CDR3 DNA sequence: TGTGCCAGCAGCACCCAGGGTCCGCATAATGAAAAACTGTTTTTT. Translated, it gives CASSTQGPHNEKLFF. The entire variable domain, with the rest obtained from reference TRBV9 and TRBJ1-4, is as follows: DSGVTQTPKHLITATGQRVTLRCSPRSGDLSVYWYQQSLDQGLQFLIQYYNGEERAKGNILERFSAQQFPDLHSELNLSSLELGDSALYFCASSTQGPHNEKLFFGSGTQLSVL.

To note about this clone: The identical CDR3 is also encoded by other nucleotide sequences in the sample. This chain joins TRBV12-5 and TRBJ2-5; 8 nucleotides align to TRBD1. This CDR3 region has 14 residues. From germline, CDR1 is LGHNT and CDR2 FRNRAP. J lost 4 bases, V lost 6 bases, and 7 bases had no gene match. CDR3: CASGPGTGGETQYF. CDR3 DNA: TGTGCTAGTGGCCCCGGGACAGGCGGAGAGACCCAGTACTTC. Full variable domain (remainder filled in from reference TRBV12-5 and TRBJ2-5): DARVTQTPRHKVTEMGQEVTMRCQPILGHNTVFWYRQTMMQGLELLAYFRNRAPLDDSGMPKDRFSAEMPDATLATLKIQPSEPRDSAVYFCASGPGTGGETQYFGPGTRLLVL.

Points on this clone: A much more abundant neighbour one base away suggests this may be a read error. This specimen includes other DNA sequences encoding the same CDR3. V and J are TRBV7-2 and TRBJ2-7; D is ambiguous. Trimming removed 0 bases from V and 5 bases from J, with 2 bases in between. Germline V gene sequence: CDR1 SGHTA, CDR2 FQGNSA. This CDR3 is built from 11 residues. The CDR3 region is CASSLAHEQYF. CDR3 coding DNA: TGTGCCAGCAGCTTAGCCCACGAGCAGTACTTC.

To note about this clone: This sample also contains other DNA sequences that code for the same CDR3. The chain uses TRBV5-1 and TRBJ2-6, with D unclear. Trimming shortened V by 0 bases and J by 0 bases, and 4 bases separated the two germline ends. The CDR3 has 15 residues. CDR1 and CDR2 from the germline V gene are SGHRS and YFSETQ. The CDR3 DNA is TGCGCCAGCAGCTTGGGGGTCTCTGGGGCCAACGTCCTGACTTTC. Its translation is CASSLGVSGANVLTF.